These 26 T cell receptor beta chains were all obtained from the same sample, sequenced in a study of shared clonotypes between healthy human individuals. Some clones are missing from TCRdb's copy, which holds only in-frame ones; the method was immunoSEQ multiplex PCR. The sample has some 2 million clones, roughly 94% seen once. Naive CD8 cells, CD45RO-negative and positively selected for CCR7, excluded terminally differentiated effector memory CD45RA+ cells. Sequencing was carried out using naive CD8+ T cells sorted from blood. All receptors come from a man aged 18 to 29 in good health.

The chain uses TRBV5-1 and TRBJ1-1; D perhaps matches TRBD1 (5 bases). CDR3 length: 13 residues. CDR1 is SGHRS, CDR2 YFSETQ, per germline. Trimming stripped 4 bases from V and 3 bases from J, with 10 bases between. The CDR3 protein is CASSLTAYTEAFF. As DNA, the CDR3 is TGCGCCAGCAGCCTGACAGCGTACACTGAAGCTTTCTTT.

The chain uses TRBV28 and TRBJ1-5, with 8 bases matching TRBD1. V shed 3 bases, J shed 4 bases, and the junction held 2 bases outside the gene matches. From germline, CDR1 is MDHEN and CDR2 SYDVKM. The CDR3 loop spans 14 amino acids. In DNA form, the CDR3 reads TGTGCCAGCAGTTTTACAGGGGGAAATCAGCCCCAGCATTTT. Residues: CASSFTGGNQPQHF. Combining the CDR3 with reference TRBV28 and TRBJ1-5 gives the whole variable domain DVKVTQSSRYLVKRTGEKVFLECVQDMDHENMFWYRQDPGLGLRLIYFSYDVKMKEKGDIPEGYSVSREKKERFSLILESASTNQTSMYLCASSFTGGNQPQHFGDGTRLSIL.

Written as DNA, the CDR3 is TGCGCCAGCAGCCAAGATTCCCGGGGTGAACGCGAGCAGTACTTC. Translated, it gives CASSQDSRGEREQYF. V and J are TRBV4-1 and TRBJ2-7; possible D gene TRBD2, 5 bases. CDR1 MGHRA and CDR2 YSYEKL come from the germline V gene. The CDR3 contains 15 residues. V dropped 0 bases and J dropped 6 bases, with 15 bases sitting between them.

The chain links TRBV6-5 to TRBJ2-1; D is possibly TRBD1 (6 bases). Per the germline V gene, CDR1 is MNHEY and CDR2 is SVGAGI. The V end was cut by 0 bases, the J end by 7 bases, with 13 bases between. The CDR3 contains 15 residues. The CDR3 region has the DNA TGTGCCAGCAGTTACTCACAGGGAGCCTCGAATGAGCAGTTCTTC. Its protein product is CASSYSQGASNEQFF.

The chain combines TRBV5-4 with TRBJ2-7; D not resolved. This CDR3 region has 12 residues. CDR1 SGHNT and CDR2 YYREEE come from the germline V gene (reference sequence). The ends were cut back, 3 bases at V and 3 bases at J, with 7 bases in the middle. CDR3 protein: CASSWSGYEQYF. In DNA form, the CDR3 reads TGTGCCAGCAGCTGGTCAGGCTACGAGCAGTACTTC.

V and J are TRBV6-5 and TRBJ2-7; TRBD2 might be the D (6 bases). Germline loops: CDR1 MNHEY, CDR2 SVGAGI. The V end lost 4 bases, the J end lost 5 bases, and 15 bases lay between the germline ends. The CDR3 totals 14 residues. The CDR3 coding sequence is TGTGCCAGCAGTTTCGGGTGGGGGGTGGACGAGCAGTACTTC. Translated: CASSFGWGVDEQYF.

The V gene is TRBV4-1, the J gene TRBJ2-7, with 8 bases aligning to TRBD1. This CDR3 spans 15 amino acids. V was pared by 2 bases and J by 2 bases, with 5 bases of the junction left unmatched. Germline assignment: CDR1 MGHRA and CDR2 YSYEKL. The CDR3 nucleotides read TGCGCCAGCAGCCAAACACAGGGGGTCGCCTACGAGCAGTACTTC. Its protein product is CASSQTQGVAYEQYF.

CDR3 in DNA: TGTGCCCGCTGGGACAGTACCTACAATGAGCAGTTCTTC. Residues: CARWDSTYNEQFF. The chain carries TRBV2 and TRBJ2-1; 7 bases match TRBD1. After removal of 11 bases from V and 2 bases from J, the junction contained 6 bases not matched to a gene. Germline V gene lookup returns CDR1 SNHLY and CDR2 FYNNEI. This CDR3 has 13 residues.

The chain has TRBV27 and TRBJ1-5; unclear D gene. Trimming removed 2 bases at V and 0 bases at J, with 8 bases between. The CDR3 contains 15 residues. Germline assignment: CDR1 MNHEY and CDR2 SMNVEV (reference sequence). CDR3 loop: CASSLNGYSNQPQHF. In DNA, the CDR3 is TGTGCCAGCAGTTTAAACGGATATAGCAATCAGCCCCAGCATTTT.

The rearrangement joins TRBV7-2 to TRBJ2-2, with D possibly being TRBD2 (6 bases). The V end lost 6 bases, the J end lost 1 base, and 15 bases lay between the germline ends. CDR1 is SGHTA and CDR2 is FQGNSA in the germline V gene. The CDR3 covers 16 residues. CDR3 coding DNA: TGTGCCAGCAGGGATAACCGGGAGTTGAACACCGGGGAGCTGTTTTTT. Residues: CASRDNRELNTGELFF.

The chain is built from TRBV7-6 and TRBJ1-5; D possibly corresponds to TRBD1 (6 bases). Deletions cut 0 bases from V and 7 bases from J, with 13 bases between. Germline V gives CDR1 SGHVS, CDR2 FNYEAQ. CDR3 length equals 15 residues. Here the CDR3 DNA reads TGTGCCAGCAGCTTAGCGGGGACAATCGGACAGCCCCAGCATTTT. Translation: CASSLAGTIGQPQHF.

The chain links TRBV27 to TRBJ2-5; a possible D gene is TRBD1 (5 bases). The CDR3 is 14 amino acids. Trimming removed 3 bases from V and 5 bases from J, with 13 bases in between. From germline, CDR1 is MNHEY and CDR2 SMNVEV (reference sequence). CDR3 in DNA: TGTGCCAGCAGTTTCGGCAGGGTCAGCGAGACCCAGTACTTC. Amino acid sequence: CASSFGRVSETQYF.

The rearrangement uses TRBV6-1 and TRBJ2-3, with 10 bases aligning to TRBD2. Per the germline V gene, CDR1 is MNHNS and CDR2 is SASEGT. This CDR3 region has 15 residues. With V trimmed by 3 bases and J by 6 bases, 6 bases remained unmatched. The CDR3 here is CASSEENSGGDTQYF. The DNA of the CDR3 is TGTGCCAGCAGTGAGGAGAATAGCGGGGGGGATACGCAGTATTTT.

The chain employs TRBV5-1 and TRBJ2-7; D unclear. The germline CDR1 and CDR2 sequences are SGHRS and YFSETQ. V lost 3 bases and J 6 bases, leaving 13 bases between the germline ends. CDR3 length: 13 residues. As DNA, the CDR3 is TGCGCCAGCAGCTCCACCCCTCTTAGCGAGCAGTACTTC. It specifies CASSSTPLSEQYF.

Regarding this clone: In the same sample, other DNA sequences code for this CDR3. V gene TRBV29-1 combines with J gene TRBJ1-1, with no clear D. V lost 3 bases and J lost 5, with 7 bases in between. This CDR3 is built from 11 residues. Germline loops: CDR1 SQVTM, CDR2 ANQGSEA. CDR3 residues: CSVDGDTEAFF. The CDR3, as DNA: TGCAGCGTTGACGGGGATACTGAAGCTTTCTTT.

The J gene is TRBJ2-1, the V gene TRBV7-3; 9 bases agree with TRBD2. From germline, CDR1 is SGHTA and CDR2 FQGTGA. V shed 1 base and J 8 bases; nucleotides not matched to a gene: 6. The CDR3 is 15 amino acids. Written as DNA, the CDR3 is TGTGCCAGCAGCTTAAGCGGGGGGGCCCGCGATGAGCAGTTCTTC. This gives the protein CASSLSGGARDEQFF.

This chain's CDR3 is CASSPGLDTGELFF. In DNA, the CDR3 is TGTGCCAGCAGCCCAGGCTTGGATACCGGGGAGCTGTTTTTT. The chain recombines TRBV27 with TRBJ2-2, with D hard to call. Trimming took off 6 bases at V and 5 bases at J, with 13 bases between the two ends. Germline lookup yields CDR1 MNHEY and CDR2 SMNVEV (reference sequence). This CDR3 is 14 amino acids long.

The gene calls are TRBV2 and TRBJ1-5; D not resolved. CDR1 is SNHLY, CDR2 FYNNEI, per germline. The CDR3 consists of 13 residues. V lost 3 bases, J lost 5 bases, and 8 bases lay in between. The DNA for the CDR3 is TGTGCCAGCAGTGAGATGCTCGATCAGCCCCAGCATTTT. Encoded protein: CASSEMLDQPQHF.

This clone was counted a single time. CDR3 sequence reads: CASSPRPNQPQHF. The CDR3, as DNA: TGTGCCAGCAGTCCTCGACCTAATCAGCCCCAGCATTTT. The chain employs TRBV27 and TRBJ1-5; D call uncertain. From germline, CDR1 is MNHEY and CDR2 SMNVEV (reference sequence). This CDR3 has 13 amino acids. The V and J ends lost 5 bases and 4 bases respectively, with 9 bases between them.

The V gene is TRBV7-9, the J gene TRBJ2-7; D not certain. V shed 6 bases and J shed 5 bases, with 8 bases lying between them. CDR1 is SEHNR and CDR2 is FQNEAQ in the germline V gene (reference sequence). The CDR3 spans 11 residues. The DNA for the CDR3 is TGTGCCAGCAGACGAGACGACGAGCAGTACTTC. Translating gives CASRRDDEQYF.

The V gene is TRBV6-5, the J gene TRBJ2-4; the D call may be TRBD1 or TRBD2 (5 bases each). Trimming pared 2 bases from V and 10 bases from J, leaving 18 bases between. The CDR3 has 15 amino acids. Germline V gene sequence: CDR1 MNHEY, CDR2 SVGAGI. The CDR3 protein is CASSYGPGTGEIQYF. The CDR3 DNA is TGTGCCAGCAGTTACGGGCCCGGGACCGGGGAAATTCAGTACTTC.

This chain joins TRBV29-1 and TRBJ1-4, with D tentatively TRBD1 (5 bases). This CDR3 spans 16 amino acids. Between the trimmed V and J ends, which lost 3 bases and 8 bases, there was a span of 22 bases. Germline V gives CDR1 SQVTM, CDR2 ANQGSEA. The CDR3, as DNA: TGCAGCGTTGACCCGTCCGGAACAGGAGGTGGGGAAAAACTGTTTTTT. Translation gives CSVDPSGTGGGEKLFF.

The chain recombines TRBV7-9 with TRBJ2-3, with a weak D call TRBD1 (5 bases). The CDR3 runs 16 residues. Germline-derived CDR1 and CDR2 are SEHNR and FQNEAQ (reference sequence). With 5 bases removed from V and 0 bases from J, the gap between germline ends came to 15 bases. CDR3 coding DNA: TGTGCCAGCAGCCGGATGGACATCAGTAGCACAGATACGCAGTATTTT. Amino acid sequence: CASSRMDISSTDTQYF. Full variable domain (missing parts from reference TRBV7-9 and TRBJ2-3): DTGVSQNPRHKITKRGQNVTFRCDPISEHNRLYWYRQTLGQGPEFLTYFQNEAQLEKSRLLSDRFSAERPKGSFSTLEIQRTEQGDSAMYLCASSRMDISSTDTQYFGPGTRLTVL.

This clone appeared a few times. The chain joins TRBV30 to TRBJ1-1; the D is unclear. Germline V gives CDR1 GTSNPN, CDR2 SVGIG (reference sequence). Trimming shortened V by 5 bases and J by 0 bases, and 7 bases separated the two germline ends. The CDR3 loop spans 12 amino acids. Written as DNA, the CDR3 is TGTGCCTGGGGCGAGTTGAACACTGAAGCTTTCTTT. Encoded protein: CAWGELNTEAFF.

V is TRBV4-3 and J is TRBJ1-1; weak D call: TRBD1 (5 bases). This CDR3 spans 15 amino acids. Germline CDR1 reads LGHNA; CDR2 reads YSLEER. Trimming left V 7 bases short and J 7 bases short, with 22 bases between. This CDR3 reads CASTTLGSGRGEAFF. The CDR3 DNA is TGCGCCAGCACGACCCTCGGCTCAGGGAGGGGTGAAGCTTTCTTT.

The chain couples TRBV9 to TRBJ2-5; D remains ambiguous. V gave up 0 bases and J gave up 5 bases, with 17 bases separating them. Germline V lookup: CDR1 SGDLS, CDR2 YYNGEE. The length of the CDR3 is 16 residues. The CDR3 loop is CASSVVGRFQEETQYF. CDR3 DNA: TGTGCCAGCAGCGTAGTCGGCAGGTTTCAGGAGGAGACCCAGTACTTC.